This TCR beta chain appears in the sequencing data of a study of blood T cell repertoires in COVID-19. Data came from immunoSEQ multiplex PCR; TCRdb stores just in-frame clones and leaves some out. Of about 280,000 clones in the sample, 80% to 85% were seen once. Sequenced material: PBMCs or T cells enriched from blood (not recorded which). The TCR sequence derives from a middle-aged man who had been exposed to COVID-19.

CDR3: CASSIAGGPYEQYF. The CDR3 DNA reads as TGTGCCAGTAGTATAGCGGGAGGGCCCTACGAGCAGTACTTC. This chain joins TRBV19 and TRBJ2-7, with 8 bases that match TRBD2. The CDR3 length is 14 residues. Germline trimming cut 1 base from V and 2 bases from J; bases unmatched to any gene: 1. From germline, CDR1 is LNHDA and CDR2 SQIVND (reference sequence).